Listed below are T cell receptor beta chains from one sample, sequenced in a study of cytotoxic CD8 clonotypes in ibrutinib-treated CLL. Assay: immunoSEQ multiplex PCR; the TCRdb copy retains only in-frame clones and omits some. Of roughly 130,000 clones in the sample, approximately 89% are singletons; the top ten hold about 10%. The starting material was PBMCs, obtained after 12 months of ibrutinib treatment. Every receptor here comes from a human donor with chronic lymphocytic leukemia. Both conserved end residues are part of each CDR3.

TRBV10-3 | 14 | CAIVDSRRPSEAFF
TRBV7-2 | 19 | CASSLVGTTTLSSYNEQFF
TRBV5-6 | 12 | CASSSLTDTQYF
TRBV2 | 16 | CASSEWGTSGDNEQFF
TRBV2 | 12 | CASRPLAYEQYF
TRBV7-2 | 15 | CASSYLDRRDYEQYF
TRBV2 | 14 | CASTGASSYNEQFF
TRBV27 | 14 | CASSRTGSYQPQHF
TRBV6-1 | 14 | CASRKQRGTGELFF
TRBV28 | 16 | CVSTGAAEAINEKLFF
TRBV7-9 | 11 | CASSPGAEQYF
TRBV15 | 20 | CATSRDTSGSAFAERYEQYF
TRBV29-1 | 14 | CSVARDRGPTEQFF
TRBV18 | 11 | CASSPASEAFF
TRBV28 | 12 | CASSLFDTEAFF
TRBV10-3 | 18 | CAISSLGQGPKMNTEAFF
TRBV6-5 | 16 | CASSYPRAGGQETQYF
TRBV19 | 13 | CASRTGGGWELFF
TRBV28 | 14 | CASRSYRDAVGYTF
TRBV27 | 16 | CASSLSFVGANYGYTF
TRBV7-7 | 15 | CASSLGSSSHYEQYF
TRBV30 | 15 | CAWSPGQSGLMPQHF
TRBV7-7 | 17 | CASSRTSGRVDTDTQYF
TRBV28 | 13 | CASSLTMSETQYF
TRBV28 | 15 | CASNQPGQGRNIQYF
TRBV11-1 | 15 | CASSAEGASKNIQYF
TRBV15 | 15 | CATSSPPGNHYEQYF
TRBV5-1 | 16 | CASSLAGLRSYNEQFF
TRBV6-5 | 15 | CASRSSGPGWETQYF
TRBV19 | 16 | CASSISWGTGGHEQFF
TRBV7-9 | 15 | CASSLFPQGNTEAFF
TRBV11-2 | 18 | CASSLWASGSEYSYEQYF
TRBV5-1 | 18 | CASSPMGLAEQGSYEQYF
TRBV13 | 14 | CASSGPPTNEKLFF
TRBV6-6 | 13 | CASSYSEYNEQFF
TRBV14 | 17 | CASSQDRRTGILYGYTF
TRBV18 | 15 | CASSQGAPGANVLTF
TRBV19 | 15 | CASSIVSGSGNTIYF
TRBV9 | 16 | CASSPRGWGLTDEQFF
TRBV9 | 14 | CASSVAWGLDTQYF
TRBV2 | 12 | CASPGQFAEAFF
TRBV20-1 | 11 | CSARLVDTQYF
TRBV5-4 | 15 | CASSSGTGGPDTQYF
TRBV13 | 15 | CASSPRRPAPNEQFF
TRBV5-1 | 15 | CASSGRGQGPYEQYF
TRBV5-6 | 15 | CASSPTSGSRNEQFF
TRBV4-3 | 17 | CASSQEVVGRQDYEQYF
TRBV7-9 | 14 | CASSFGQGTYEQYF
TRBV29-1 | 15 | CSVEVWLPSTDTQYF
TRBV28 | 13 | CASSSGDAGPQHF
TRBV13 | 14 | CASRQSDGGTEAFF
TRBV27 | 14 | CASSLSLLADTQYF
TRBV15 | 16 | CATSRNQGQDEQPQHF